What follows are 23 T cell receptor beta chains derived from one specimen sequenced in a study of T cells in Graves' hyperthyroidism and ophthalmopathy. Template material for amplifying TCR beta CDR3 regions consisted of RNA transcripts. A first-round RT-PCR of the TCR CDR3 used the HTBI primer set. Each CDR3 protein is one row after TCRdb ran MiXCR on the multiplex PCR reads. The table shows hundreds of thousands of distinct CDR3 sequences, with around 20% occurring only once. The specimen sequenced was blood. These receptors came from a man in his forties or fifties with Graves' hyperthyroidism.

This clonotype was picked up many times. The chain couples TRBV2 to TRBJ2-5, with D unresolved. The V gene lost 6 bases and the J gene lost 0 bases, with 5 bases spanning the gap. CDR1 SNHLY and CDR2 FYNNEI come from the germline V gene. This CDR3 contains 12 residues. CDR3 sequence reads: CASRVDQETQYF. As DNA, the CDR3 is TGTGCCAGCAGGGTAGACCAAGAGACCCAGTACTTC.

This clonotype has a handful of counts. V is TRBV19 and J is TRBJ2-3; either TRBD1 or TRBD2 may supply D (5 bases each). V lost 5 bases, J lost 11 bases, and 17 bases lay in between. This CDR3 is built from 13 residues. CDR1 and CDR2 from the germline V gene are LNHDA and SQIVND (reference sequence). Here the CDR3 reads CASSPGTLVEQYF. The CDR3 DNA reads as TGTGCCAGTAGTCCCGGGACCCTTGTAGAGCAGTATTTT.

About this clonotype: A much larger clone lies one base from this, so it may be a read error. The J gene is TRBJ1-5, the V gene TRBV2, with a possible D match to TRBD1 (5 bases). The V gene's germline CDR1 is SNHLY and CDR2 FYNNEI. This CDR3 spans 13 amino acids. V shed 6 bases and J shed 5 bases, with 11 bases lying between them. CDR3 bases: TGTGCCAGCAGAGAGACAGAGGATCAGCCCCAGCATTTT. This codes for CASRETEDQPQHF.

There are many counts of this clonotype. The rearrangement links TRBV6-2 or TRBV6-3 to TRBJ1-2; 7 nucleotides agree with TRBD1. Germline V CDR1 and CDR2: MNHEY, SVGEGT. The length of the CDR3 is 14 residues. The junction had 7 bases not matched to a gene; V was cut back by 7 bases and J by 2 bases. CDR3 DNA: TGTGCCAGCAAGAAGACAGGGAACAACTATGGCTACACCTTC. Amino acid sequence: CASKKTGNNYGYTF.

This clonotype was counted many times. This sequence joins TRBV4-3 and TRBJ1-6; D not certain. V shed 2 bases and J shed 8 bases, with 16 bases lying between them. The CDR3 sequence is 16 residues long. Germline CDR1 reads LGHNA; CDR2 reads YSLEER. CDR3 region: CASSQRERKFDSPLHF. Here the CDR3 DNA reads TGCGCCAGCAGCCAAAGGGAGAGAAAGTTCGATTCACCCCTCCACTTT.

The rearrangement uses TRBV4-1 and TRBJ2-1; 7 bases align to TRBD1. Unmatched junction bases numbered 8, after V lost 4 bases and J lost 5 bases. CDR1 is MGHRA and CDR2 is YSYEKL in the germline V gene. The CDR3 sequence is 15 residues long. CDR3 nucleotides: TGCGCCAGCAGCCCACCGGGACAGCGGCACAATGAGCAGTTCTTC. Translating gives CASSPPGQRHNEQFF.

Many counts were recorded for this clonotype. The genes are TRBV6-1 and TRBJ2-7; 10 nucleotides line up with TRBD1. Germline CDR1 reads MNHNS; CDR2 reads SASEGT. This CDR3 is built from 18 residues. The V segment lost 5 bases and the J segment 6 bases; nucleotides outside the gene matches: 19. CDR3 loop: CASSTRQGARGYGFEQYF. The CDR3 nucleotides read TGTGCCAGCAGTACCAGACAGGGGGCGAGAGGATATGGATTCGAGCAGTACTTC.

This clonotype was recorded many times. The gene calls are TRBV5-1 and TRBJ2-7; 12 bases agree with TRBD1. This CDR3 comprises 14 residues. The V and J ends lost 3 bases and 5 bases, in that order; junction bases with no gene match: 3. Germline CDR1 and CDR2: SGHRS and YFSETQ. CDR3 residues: CASSWGTGGDEQYF. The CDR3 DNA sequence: TGCGCCAGCAGCTGGGGGACAGGGGGCGACGAGCAGTACTTC.

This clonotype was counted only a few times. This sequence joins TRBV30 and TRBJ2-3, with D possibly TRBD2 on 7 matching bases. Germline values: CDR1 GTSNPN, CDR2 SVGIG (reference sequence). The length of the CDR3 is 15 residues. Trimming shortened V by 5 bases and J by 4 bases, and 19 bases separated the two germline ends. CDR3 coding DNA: TGTGCCTGGGTGAGGGGGGGGGGCGGAGCAGATACGCAGTATTTT. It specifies CAWVRGGGGADTQYF.

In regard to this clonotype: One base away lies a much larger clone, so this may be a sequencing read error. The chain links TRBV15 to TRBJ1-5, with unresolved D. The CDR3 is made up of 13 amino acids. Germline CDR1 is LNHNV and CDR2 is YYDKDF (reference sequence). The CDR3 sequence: CATSRGRNQPQHF. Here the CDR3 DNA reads TGTGCCACCAGCAGAGGACGCAACCAGCCCCAGCATTTT.

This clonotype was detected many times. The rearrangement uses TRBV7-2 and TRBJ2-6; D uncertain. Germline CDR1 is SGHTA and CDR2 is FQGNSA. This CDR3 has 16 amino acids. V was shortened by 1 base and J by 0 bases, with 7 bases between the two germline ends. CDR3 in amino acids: CASSLVGISGANVLTF. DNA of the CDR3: TGTGCCAGCAGCTTAGTGGGGATCTCTGGGGCCAACGTCCTGACTTTC.

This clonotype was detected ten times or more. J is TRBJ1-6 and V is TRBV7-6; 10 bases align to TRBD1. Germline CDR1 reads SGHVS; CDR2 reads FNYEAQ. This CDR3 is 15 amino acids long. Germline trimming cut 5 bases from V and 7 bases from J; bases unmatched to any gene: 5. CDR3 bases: TGTGCCAGCAGCGAGGGACAGGGGAAAAATTCACCCCTCCACTTT. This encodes CASSEGQGKNSPLHF.

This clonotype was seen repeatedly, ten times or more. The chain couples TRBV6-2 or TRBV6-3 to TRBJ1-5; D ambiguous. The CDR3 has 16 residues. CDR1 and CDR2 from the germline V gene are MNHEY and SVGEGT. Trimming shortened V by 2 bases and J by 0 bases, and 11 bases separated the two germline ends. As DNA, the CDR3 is TGTGCCAGCAGTTACAACAGAGGAAGTAGCAATCAGCCCCAGCATTTT. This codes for CASSYNRGSSNQPQHF.

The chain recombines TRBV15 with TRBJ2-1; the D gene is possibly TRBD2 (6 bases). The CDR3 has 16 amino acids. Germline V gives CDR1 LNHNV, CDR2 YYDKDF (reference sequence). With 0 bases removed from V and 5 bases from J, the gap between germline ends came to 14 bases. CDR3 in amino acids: CATSRDAGPRDNEQFF. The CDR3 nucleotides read TGTGCCACCAGCAGAGATGCGGGACCGAGGGACAATGAGCAGTTCTTC.

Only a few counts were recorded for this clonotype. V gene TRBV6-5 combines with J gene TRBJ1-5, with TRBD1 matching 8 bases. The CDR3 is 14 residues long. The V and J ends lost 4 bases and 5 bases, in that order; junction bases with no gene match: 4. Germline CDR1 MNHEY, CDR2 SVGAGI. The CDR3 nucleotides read TGTGCCAGCAGTTCGACAGGGGTCGATCAGCCCCAGCATTTT. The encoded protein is CASSSTGVDQPQHF.

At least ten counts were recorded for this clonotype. The CDR3 coding sequence is TGTGCCAGCAGTTTAGAGGGACAGCTAAATAATTCACCCCTCCACTTT. It codes for CASSLEGQLNNSPLHF. This chain joins TRBV12-3 or TRBV12-4 and TRBJ1-6; 7 bases line up with TRBD1. With 1 base clipped from V and 5 bases from J, the junction kept 5 bases outside the gene matches. The CDR3 sequence is 16 residues long.

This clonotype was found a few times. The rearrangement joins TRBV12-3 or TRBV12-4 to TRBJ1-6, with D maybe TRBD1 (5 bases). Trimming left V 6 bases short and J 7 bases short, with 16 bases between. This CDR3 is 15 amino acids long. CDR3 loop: CASRDRDGQNSPLHF. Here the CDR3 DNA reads TGTGCCAGCAGAGACCGGGACGGTCAAAATTCACCCCTCCACTTT.

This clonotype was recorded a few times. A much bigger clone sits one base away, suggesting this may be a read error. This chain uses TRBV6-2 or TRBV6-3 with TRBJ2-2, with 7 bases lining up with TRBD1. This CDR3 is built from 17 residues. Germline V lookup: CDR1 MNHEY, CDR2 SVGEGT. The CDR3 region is CANSVRDSNTNTGELFF. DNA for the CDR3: TGTGCCAACAGTGTCCGGGACAGCAATACGAACACCGGGGAGCTGTTTTTT.

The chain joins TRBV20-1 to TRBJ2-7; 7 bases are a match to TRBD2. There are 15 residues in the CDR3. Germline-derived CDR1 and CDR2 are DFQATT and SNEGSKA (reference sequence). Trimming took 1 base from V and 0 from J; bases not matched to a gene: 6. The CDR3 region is CSARGGSGASYEQYF. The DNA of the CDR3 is TGCAGTGCTAGAGGAGGGAGCGGGGCCTCCTACGAGCAGTACTTC.

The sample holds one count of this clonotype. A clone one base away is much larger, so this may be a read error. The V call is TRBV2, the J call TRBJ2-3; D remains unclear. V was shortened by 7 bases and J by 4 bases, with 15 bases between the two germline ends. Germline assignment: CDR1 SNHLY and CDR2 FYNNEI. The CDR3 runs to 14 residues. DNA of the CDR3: TGTGCCAGCACTATCCCCAGTGGTGCAGATACGCAGTATTTT. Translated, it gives CASTIPSGADTQYF.

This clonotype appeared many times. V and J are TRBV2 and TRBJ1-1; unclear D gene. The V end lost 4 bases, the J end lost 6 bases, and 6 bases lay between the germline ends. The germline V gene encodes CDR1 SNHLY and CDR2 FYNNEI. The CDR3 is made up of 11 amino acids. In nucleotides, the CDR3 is TGTGCCAGCAGTGGGCGGTCTGAAGCTTTCTTT. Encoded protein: CASSGRSEAFF.

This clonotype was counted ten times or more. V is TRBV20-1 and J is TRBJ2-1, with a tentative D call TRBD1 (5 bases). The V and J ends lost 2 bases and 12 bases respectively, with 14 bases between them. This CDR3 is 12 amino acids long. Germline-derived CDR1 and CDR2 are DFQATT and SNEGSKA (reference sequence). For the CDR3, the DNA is TGCAGTGCTAGAATGGCAGGGCATGGGCAGTTCTTC. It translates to CSARMAGHGQFF.

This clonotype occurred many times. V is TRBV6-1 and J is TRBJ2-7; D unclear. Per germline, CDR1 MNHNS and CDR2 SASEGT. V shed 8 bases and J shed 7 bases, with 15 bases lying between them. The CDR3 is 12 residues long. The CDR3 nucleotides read TGTGCCAGCGCTTTGGGGTCTTGGGAGCAGTACTTC. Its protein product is CASALGSWEQYF.